The 9 T cell receptor beta chains presented below share a single source sample, sequenced in a study of blood T cells in healthy people across ages (dated by TCRdb to between 2014 and 2016). The library was made by 5' RACE. The instrument was an Illumina HiSeq 2500. A second roughly 6 to 11 cycle PCR used a sample-barcoded 5' primer and a J-beta primer mix. Using fastp trimming at Q25 and MiXCR clonotype assembly, TCRdb reanalyzed the public sequencing data and kept in-frame beta chains. Records with the same CDR3 protein are collapsed into one entry carrying the most frequent genes and DNA. This sample gives some 1.5 million distinct CDR3 sequences in total; roughly 30% of them show up just once. The leading ten clones occupy about 8% of the sample. Sequences were obtained from blood. All receptors come from a woman aged 30 to 39 in good health.

Concerning this clonotype: A much larger clone is a single base away; this may be a read error. The chain is built from TRBV29-1 and TRBJ1-2; D remains unclear. This CDR3 comprises 13 residues. Per the germline V gene, CDR1 is SQVTM and CDR2 is ANQGSEA. This chain's CDR3 is CSVEPGLGYGHTF. CDR3 DNA sequence: TGCAGCGTTGAGCCTGGGCTCGGCTATGGCCACACCTTC.

The genes are TRBV6-2 or TRBV6-3 and TRBJ2-1, with TRBD2 identical over 10 bases. The germline CDR1 and CDR2 sequences are MNHEY and SVGEGT. The V gene end was trimmed by 6 bases and the J gene end by 5 bases; junction bases not matched to a gene: 13. The CDR3 covers 17 residues. CDR3 sequence reads: CASSYTKGLARHNEQFF. The CDR3, as DNA: TGTGCCAGCAGCTATACCAAGGGACTAGCGAGACACAATGAGCAGTTCTTC.

CDR3 coding DNA: TGTGCCAGCAGCCCCGGACCGAATGGGGGTCAGCCCCAGCATTTT. This encodes CASSPGPNGGQPQHF. The rearrangement links TRBV7-2 to TRBJ1-5; tentative D call: TRBD1 (5 bases). Per the germline V gene, CDR1 is SGHTA and CDR2 is FQGNSA. The CDR3 spans 15 residues. Trimming shortened V by 5 bases and J by 6 bases, and 17 bases separated the two germline ends.

This clonotype was counted many times. J is TRBJ2-7 and V is TRBV25-1, with 9 bases fitting TRBD2. The CDR3 length is 16 residues. Germline CDR1 is MGHDK and CDR2 is SYGVNS. The V gene end was trimmed by 0 bases and the J gene end by 6 bases; junction bases not matched to a gene: 9. CDR3 region: CASSEYRASGKIEQYF. The CDR3 bases are TGTGCCAGCAGTGAATATAGGGCTAGCGGGAAAATCGAGCAGTACTTC.

The genes are TRBV20-1 and TRBJ1-2, with D perhaps TRBD1 (6 bases). Germline values: CDR1 DFQATT, CDR2 SNEGSKA (reference sequence). The CDR3 extends over 14 amino acids. Trimming removed 0 bases from V and 8 bases from J, with 16 bases in between. The CDR3 sequence is CSARDVAGEVGYTF. DNA of the CDR3: TGCAGTGCTAGAGATGTGGCAGGGGAGGTAGGCTACACCTTC.

V is TRBV29-1 and J is TRBJ2-4, with 7 bases aligning to TRBD2. From germline, CDR1 is SQVTM and CDR2 ANQGSEA. The junction had 15 bases not matched to a gene; V was cut back by 7 bases and J by 0 bases. The CDR3 totals 17 residues. CDR3 residues: CSAGMGGGYLAKNIQYF. In DNA, the CDR3 is TGCAGCGCGGGGATGGGGGGGGGATATCTAGCCAAAAACATTCAGTACTTC.

This clonotype has a handful of counts. The V and J genes are TRBV27 and TRBJ1-2; D is undetermined. The germline V gene has CDR1 MNHEY and CDR2 SMNVEV (reference sequence). The CDR3 spans 16 residues. V was cut by 7 bases and J by 1 base, with 19 bases left in between. CDR3 in amino acids: CASTLKAGGNNYGYTF. The CDR3 coding sequence is TGTGCCAGCACCCTTAAAGCGGGTGGCAATAACTATGGCTACACCTTC.

The V call is TRBV4-3, the J call TRBJ2-7; D possibly corresponds to TRBD2 (6 bases). CDR3 length equals 16 residues. With 0 bases removed from V and 3 bases from J, the gap between germline ends came to 15 bases. Germline loops: CDR1 LGHNA, CDR2 YSLEER. In nucleotides, the CDR3 is TGCGCCAGCAGCCAAGATCGCGGCGGGATAGGCTACGAGCAGTACTTC. This gives the protein CASSQDRGGIGYEQYF.

This chain connects TRBV6-5 to TRBJ1-5; D unresolved. Germline V gives CDR1 MNHEY, CDR2 SVGAGI. This CDR3 contains 13 residues. V was shortened by 6 bases and J by 5 bases, with 11 bases between the two germline ends. The CDR3 spells CASSSEAYQPQHF. The CDR3 region has the DNA TGTGCCAGCAGCTCGGAGGCGTATCAGCCCCAGCATTTT.